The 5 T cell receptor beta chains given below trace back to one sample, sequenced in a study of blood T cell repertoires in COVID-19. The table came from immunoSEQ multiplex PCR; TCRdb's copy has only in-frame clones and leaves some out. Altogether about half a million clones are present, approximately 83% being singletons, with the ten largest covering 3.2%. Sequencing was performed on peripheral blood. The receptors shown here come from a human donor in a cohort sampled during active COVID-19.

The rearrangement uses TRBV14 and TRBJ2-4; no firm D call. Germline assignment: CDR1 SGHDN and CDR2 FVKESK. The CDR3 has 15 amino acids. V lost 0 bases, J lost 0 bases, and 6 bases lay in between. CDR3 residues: CASSQDSRAKNIQYF. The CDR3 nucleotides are TGTGCCAGCAGCCAAGACTCCAGAGCCAAAAACATTCAGTACTTC.

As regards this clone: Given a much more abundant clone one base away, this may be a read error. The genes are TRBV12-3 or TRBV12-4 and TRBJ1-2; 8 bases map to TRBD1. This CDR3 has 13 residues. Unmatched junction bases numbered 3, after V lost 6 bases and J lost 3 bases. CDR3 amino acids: CASSQQGDYGYTF. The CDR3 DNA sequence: TGTGCCAGCAGCCAACAGGGGGACTATGGCTACACCTTC.

In nucleotides, the CDR3 is TGTGCCAGCAGCATCAATGATTATGAGGATGAAAAACTGTTTTTT. This codes for CASSINDYEDEKLFF. The chain recombines TRBV9 with TRBJ1-4; unclear D gene. Germline V gene data show CDR1 as SGDLS and CDR2 as YYNGEE. Trimming stripped 4 bases from V and 6 bases from J, with 16 bases between. The CDR3 totals 15 residues.

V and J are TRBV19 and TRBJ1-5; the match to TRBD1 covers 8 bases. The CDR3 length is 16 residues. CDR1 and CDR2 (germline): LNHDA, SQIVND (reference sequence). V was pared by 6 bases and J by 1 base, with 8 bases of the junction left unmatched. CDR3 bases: TGTGCCAGTAGCACCGACAGGGGTCCGAGCAATCAGCCCCAGCATTTT. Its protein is CASSTDRGPSNQPQHF.

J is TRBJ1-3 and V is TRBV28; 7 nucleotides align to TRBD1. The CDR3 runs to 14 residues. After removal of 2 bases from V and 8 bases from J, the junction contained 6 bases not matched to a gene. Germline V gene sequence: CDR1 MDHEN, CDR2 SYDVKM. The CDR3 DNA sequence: TGTGCCAGCAGTTTAGGTGGGGACAGAGACACCATATATTTT. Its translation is CASSLGGDRDTIYF.